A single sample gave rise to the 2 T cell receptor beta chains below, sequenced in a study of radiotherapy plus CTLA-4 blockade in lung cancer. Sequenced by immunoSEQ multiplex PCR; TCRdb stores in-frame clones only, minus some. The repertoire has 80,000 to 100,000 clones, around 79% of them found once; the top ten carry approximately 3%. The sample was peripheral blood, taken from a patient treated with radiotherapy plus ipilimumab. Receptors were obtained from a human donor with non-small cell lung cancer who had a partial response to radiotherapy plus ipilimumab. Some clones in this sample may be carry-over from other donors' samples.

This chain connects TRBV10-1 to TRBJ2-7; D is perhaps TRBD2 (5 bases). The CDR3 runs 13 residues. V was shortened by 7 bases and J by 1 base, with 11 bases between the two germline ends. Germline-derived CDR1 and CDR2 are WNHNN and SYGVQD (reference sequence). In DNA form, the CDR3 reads TGCGCCAGCATAGTCTCGGGGTCCTACGAGCAGTACTTC. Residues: CASIVSGSYEQYF.

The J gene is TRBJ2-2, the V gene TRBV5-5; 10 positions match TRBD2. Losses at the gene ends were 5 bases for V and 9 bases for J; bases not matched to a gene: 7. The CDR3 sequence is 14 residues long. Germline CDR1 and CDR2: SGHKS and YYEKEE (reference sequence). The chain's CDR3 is CASSPRLAGRELFF. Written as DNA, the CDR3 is TGTGCCAGCAGTCCTCGACTAGCGGGTCGGGAGCTGTTTTTT.